This T cell receptor beta chain was found in a study of identical twins. Overall study findings and caveats: The models systematically underestimated how much out-of-frame TCR alpha was shared in monozygotic twins.

There were only healthy Caucasians among the donors. Each CDR3 protein gets one entry after TCRdb re-called the 5' RACE reads with MiXCR. Found here are 500,000 to 550,000 distinct CDR3 sequences, roughly a fifth of them singletons; the top ten hold under 0.95%. This clonotype has only a few counts. Its antigen is still unknown. V lost 5 bases to trimming and J lost 1 base; unmatched junction nucleotides: 9. The CDR3 contains 16 residues. These data were also reused for a study on T cells expressing NK-cell markers. That work adds: Eight donors were sequenced, seven testing HCMV-seropositive and one testing seronegative. Dominant NKG2C+ clonotypes were found to form roughly 1.0-7.0% of CD8+ T cells in over 5 donors.

Sequencing input: CD4+ T cells sorted from blood. The chain joins TRBV12-3 or TRBV12-4 to TRBJ2-5; 8 bases map to TRBD1. The receptor was isolated from a woman aged 18-29 years in good health. The CDR3 loop is CASSPGDRRGQETQYF. DNA for the CDR3: TGTGCCAGCAGTCCTGGGGACAGGAGGGGCCAAGAGACCCAGTACTTC.